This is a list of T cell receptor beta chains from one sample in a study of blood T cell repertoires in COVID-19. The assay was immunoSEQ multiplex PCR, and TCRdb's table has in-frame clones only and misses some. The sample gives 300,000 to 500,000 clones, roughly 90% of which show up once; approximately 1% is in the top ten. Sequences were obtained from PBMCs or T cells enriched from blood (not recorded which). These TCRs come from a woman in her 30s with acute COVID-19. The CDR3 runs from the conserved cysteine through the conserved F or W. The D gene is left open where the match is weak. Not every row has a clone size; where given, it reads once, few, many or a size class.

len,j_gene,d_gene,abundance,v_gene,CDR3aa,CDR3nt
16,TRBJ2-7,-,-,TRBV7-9,CASSQSRASFSYEQYF,TGTGCCAGCAGCCAATCCCGGGCTAGCTTCTCCTACGAGCAGTACTTC
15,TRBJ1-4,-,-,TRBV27,CASTLPGRGKEKLFF,TGTGCCAGCACCCTTCCCGGCAGGGGCAAGGAAAAACTGTTTTTT
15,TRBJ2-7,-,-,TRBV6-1,CASSEGPSRTYEQYF,TGTGCCAGCAGTGAAGGGCCTAGCCGCACCTACGAGCAGTACTTC
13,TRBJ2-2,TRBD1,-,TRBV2,CASNPQGAGELFF,TGTGCCAGCAACCCACAGGGGGCCGGGGAGCTGTTTTTT
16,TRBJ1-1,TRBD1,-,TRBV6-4,CASSDSYRPGGTEAFF,TGTGCCAGCAGTGACTCGTATCGGCCAGGGGGCACTGAAGCTTTCTTT
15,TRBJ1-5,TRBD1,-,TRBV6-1,CASSEGIGGVQPQHF,TGTGCCAGCAGTGAAGGCATAGGGGGCGTTCAGCCCCAGCATTTT
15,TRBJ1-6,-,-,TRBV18,CASSPRISGDSPLHF,TGTGCCAGCTCACCACGTATATCCGGTGATTCACCCCTCCACTTT
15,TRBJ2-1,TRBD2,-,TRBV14,CASSQGSGGAHEQFF,TGTGCCAGCAGCCAGGGGAGCGGGGGGGCCCATGAGCAGTTCTTC
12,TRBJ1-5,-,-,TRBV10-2,CASPLANQPQHF,TGCGCCAGCCCGCTGGCCAATCAGCCCCAGCATTTT
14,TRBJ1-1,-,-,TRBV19,CASSSRVAGTEAFF,TGTGCCAGTAGTTCACGGGTGGCGGGAACTGAAGCTTTCTTT
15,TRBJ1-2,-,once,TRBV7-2,CASSLRPVGDYGYTF,TGTGCCAGCAGCTTAAGGCCGGTGGGCGACTATGGCTACACCTTC
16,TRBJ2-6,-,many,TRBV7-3,CASSLSGSSGANVLTF,TGTGCCAGCAGCTTAAGTGGCAGCTCTGGGGCCAACGTCCTGACTTTC
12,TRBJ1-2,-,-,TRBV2,CASTRRGEGYTF,TGTGCCAGCACGAGACGGGGTGAAGGCTACACCTTC
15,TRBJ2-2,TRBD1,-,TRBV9,CASSVGGGNTGELFF,TGTGCCAGCAGCGTAGGAGGGGGCAACACCGGGGAGCTGTTTTTT
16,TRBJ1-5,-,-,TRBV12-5,CASGRSREMSNQPQHF,TGTGCTAGTGGTCGGAGCCGGGAGATGTCCAATCAGCCCCAGCATTTT
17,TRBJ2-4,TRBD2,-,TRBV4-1,CASSQGTVAGGKNIQYF,TGCGCCAGCAGCCAGGGAACTGTAGCGGGGGGTAAAAACATTCAGTACTTC
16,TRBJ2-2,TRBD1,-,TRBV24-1,CATSDLGQGVTGELFF,TGTGCCACCAGTGATTTGGGACAGGGAGTTACCGGGGAGCTGTTTTTT
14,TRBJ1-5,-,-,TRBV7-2,CASRPYSGDQPQHF,TGTGCCAGCAGACCTTACTCAGGGGATCAGCCCCAGCATTTT
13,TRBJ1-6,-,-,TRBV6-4,CASSDYRGSPLHF,TGTGCCAGCAGTGACTATCGGGGTTCACCCCTCCACTTT
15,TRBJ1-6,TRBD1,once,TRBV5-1,CASSLAGQANSPLHF,TGCGCCAGCAGCTTGGCGGGACAGGCTAATTCACCCCTCCACTTT
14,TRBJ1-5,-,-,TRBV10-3,CAIKGGSGNQPQHF,TGTGCCATCAAGGGAGGAAGCGGCAATCAGCCCCAGCATTTT
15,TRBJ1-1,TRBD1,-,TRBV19,CASSTDRGRDTEAFF,TGTGCCAGTAGTACTGACAGGGGAAGAGACACTGAAGCTTTCTTT
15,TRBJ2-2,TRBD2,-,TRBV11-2,CASSLSGGKTGELFF,TGTGCCAGCAGCTTAAGCGGGGGGAAAACCGGGGAGCTGTTTTTT
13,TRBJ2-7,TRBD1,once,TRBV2,CASSGDSPHEQYF,TGTGCCAGCAGTGGGGACAGTCCCCACGAGCAGTACTTC
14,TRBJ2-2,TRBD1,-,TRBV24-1,CATSDPGQAGELFF,TGTGCCACCAGTGACCCGGGACAGGCCGGGGAGCTGTTTTTT
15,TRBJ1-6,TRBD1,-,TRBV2,CASSDWGTGNSPLHF,TGTGCCAGCAGTGATTGGGGGACAGGAAATTCACCCCTCCACTTT
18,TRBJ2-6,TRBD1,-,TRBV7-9,CASSSSDRDDSGANVLTF,TGTGCCAGCAGCTCGAGCGACAGGGACGACTCTGGGGCCAACGTCCTGACTTTC
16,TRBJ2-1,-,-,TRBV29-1,CSVIQPTQYSYNEQFF,TGCAGCGTCATACAGCCGACCCAATACTCCTACAATGAGCAGTTCTTC
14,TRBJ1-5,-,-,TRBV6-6,CASSRQDSNQPQHF,TGTGCCAGCAGTCGACAGGATAGCAATCAGCCCCAGCATTTT
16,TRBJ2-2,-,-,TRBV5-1,CASSLVVGTNTGELFF,TGCGCCAGCAGCTTGGTAGTCGGGACGAACACCGGGGAGCTGTTTTTT
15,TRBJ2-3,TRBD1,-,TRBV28,CASSLGTGGTDTQYF,TGTGCCAGCAGTCTTGGGACAGGGGGGACAGATACGCAGTATTTT
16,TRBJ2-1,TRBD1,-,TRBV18,CASSPPPGGTGGEQFF,TGTGCCAGCTCACCACCCCCAGGTGGGACAGGGGGTGAGCAGTTCTTC
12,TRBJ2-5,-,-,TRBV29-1,CSAQLMRETQYF,TGCAGCGCTCAGTTAATGAGGGAGACCCAGTACTTC
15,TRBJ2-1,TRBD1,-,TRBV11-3,CASSLGQGFDNEQFF,TGTGCCAGCAGCCTTGGACAGGGGTTCGACAATGAGCAGTTCTTC
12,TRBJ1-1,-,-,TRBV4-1,CASSRTGSEAFF,TGCGCCAGCAGCCGAACGGGATCTGAAGCTTTCTTT
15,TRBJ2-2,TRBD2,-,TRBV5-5,CASSFSGGRPGELFF,TGTGCCAGCAGCTTCAGCGGGGGACGGCCCGGGGAGCTGTTTTTT